Below, 21 T cell receptor beta chains from the same sample are listed, as sequenced in a study of blood T cell repertoires in COVID-19. Sequencing was performed with immunoSEQ multiplex PCR; in TCRdb, only in-frame clones are kept and a portion is missing. This sample carries approximately 110,000 clones, 60% to 85% of them seen once, and the ten largest clones take more than 4%. Sequencing input: peripheral blood. The receptors here all came from a human donor in a cohort sampled during active or convalescent COVID-19.

The chain is built from TRBV11-2 and TRBJ2-5; D is unresolved. CDR3 length: 12 residues. Trimming took off 5 bases at V and 9 bases at J, with 13 bases between the two ends. CDR1 and CDR2 from the germline V gene are SGHAT and FQNNGV. CDR3 nucleotide sequence: TGTGCCAGCAGCGTCTCCGAGAGAGCCCAGTACTTC. Residues: CASSVSERAQYF.

The CDR3: CASSSRQGASPLHF. CDR3 nucleotides: TGTGCCAGCAGCTCCAGACAGGGAGCATCACCCCTCCACTTT. The chain recombines TRBV9 with TRBJ1-6; 7 positions agree with TRBD1. The CDR3 runs 14 residues. The V gene's germline CDR1 is SGDLS and CDR2 YYNGEE. V shed 4 bases, J shed 10 bases, and the junction held 8 bases outside the gene matches. The full variable domain, rest sourced from reference TRBV9 and TRBJ1-6, is DSGVTQTPKHLITATGQRVTLRCSPRSGDLSVYWYQQSLDQGLQFLIQYYNGEERAKGNILERFSAQQFPDLHSELNLSSLELGDSALYFCASSSRQGASPLHFGNGTRLTVT.

In nucleotides, the CDR3 is TGTGCCAGCAGACTACAGGGGGAGGGTGGAAACACCATATATTTT. This codes for CASRLQGEGGNTIYF. The chain joins TRBV27 to TRBJ1-3; 8 bases line up with TRBD1. V was clipped by 6 bases and J by 3 bases; unmatched bases: 7. The CDR3 runs to 15 residues. The germline gives CDR1 MNHEY, CDR2 SMNVEV (reference sequence).

V usage is TRBV7-2 and J usage is TRBJ2-1, with a possible D match to TRBD2 (6 bases). CDR1 and CDR2 (germline): SGHTA, FQGNSA. V was trimmed by 7 bases and J by 5 bases, leaving 12 bases between them. The CDR3 sequence is 13 residues long. The CDR3 reads CASTGTEHNEQFF. The CDR3 nucleotides read TGTGCCAGCACGGGGACTGAACACAATGAGCAGTTCTTC. The full variable domain, rest sourced from reference TRBV7-2 and TRBJ2-1, is GAGVSQSPSNKVTEKGKDVELRCDPISGHTALYWYRQSLGQGLEFLIYFQGNSAPDKSGLPSDRFSAERTGGSVSTLTIQRTQQEDSAVYLCASTGTEHNEQFFGPGTRLTVL.

The rearrangement joins TRBV14 to TRBJ2-2; 8 bases agree with TRBD2. The CDR3 spans 16 residues. Trimming took 2 bases from V and 4 from J; bases not matched to a gene: 6. Germline CDR1 is SGHDN and CDR2 is FVKESK. CDR3 protein: CASSQRAGAFTGELFF. In DNA, the CDR3 is TGTGCCAGCAGCCAACGAGCGGGAGCATTCACCGGGGAGCTGTTTTTT.

This clone was seen once. The chain recombines TRBV7-9 with TRBJ2-3, with 10 bases fitting TRBD1. The junction had 3 bases not matched to a gene; V was cut back by 3 bases and J by 0 bases. Germline CDR1 and CDR2: SEHNR and FQNEAQ (reference sequence). The CDR3 runs to 16 residues. The CDR3 region has the DNA TGTGCCAGCAGCTTCGGACAGGGGGAAAGCACAGATACGCAGTATTTT. Its translation: CASSFGQGESTDTQYF.

This chain links TRBV2 with TRBJ2-7; TRBD2 is a possible D gene (6 bases). Deletions cut 7 bases from V and 6 bases from J, with 19 bases between. Per germline, CDR1 SNHLY and CDR2 FYNNEI. The length of the CDR3 is 14 residues. CDR3 sequence (DNA): TGTGCCAGCAAAGATCCCCGGCGGGATTCCGAGCAGTACTTC. Its translation: CASKDPRRDSEQYF. The variable domain in full, completed from reference TRBV2 and TRBJ2-7, reads EPEVTQTPSHQVTQMGQEVILRCVPISNHLYFYWYRQILGQKVEFLVSFYNNEISEKSEIFDDQFSVERPDGSNFTLKIRSTKLEDSAMYFCASKDPRRDSEQYFGPGTRLTVT.

This clone has more than one count but fewer than ten. The chain is built from TRBV9 and TRBJ1-2; D is possibly TRBD1 (6 bases). The CDR3 is made up of 13 amino acids. Germline CDR1 is SGDLS and CDR2 is YYNGEE. V lost 2 bases, J lost 2 bases, and 7 bases lay in between. In DNA form, the CDR3 reads TGTGCCAGCAGCGTGGACAGCAACTATGGCTACACCTTC. The encoded protein is CASSVDSNYGYTF.

The chain recombines TRBV3-1 (or the pseudogene TRBV3-2) with TRBJ2-3; D gene uncertain. V lost 4 bases to trimming and J lost 5 bases, with 19 bases between them. Germline CDR1 is LGHDT and CDR2 is YNNKEL (reference sequence). This CDR3 is built from 16 residues. This CDR3 is CASSPRHSRLGDTQYF. The CDR3 DNA is TGTGCCAGCAGCCCCCGACATTCTCGTTTGGGAGATACGCAGTATTTT.

This clone was counted between two and nine times. The chain uses TRBV24-1 and TRBJ2-1, with 10 bases lining up with TRBD2. Germline-derived CDR1 and CDR2 are KGHDR and SFDVKD. This CDR3 is built from 16 residues. J gave up 4 bases and V 5 bases, and 7 bases lay outside the gene matches. Here the CDR3 reads CATSVRLAGAYNEQFF. CDR3 nucleotides: TGTGCCACCAGTGTTCGTCTAGCGGGAGCATACAATGAGCAGTTCTTC.

This chain connects TRBV29-1 to TRBJ2-2; 12 bases fit TRBD2. The CDR3 loop spans 15 amino acids. V shed 6 bases and J 5 bases; nucleotides not matched to a gene: 7. Germline V lookup: CDR1 SQVTM, CDR2 ANQGSEA. CDR3: CSVTGLAGYTGELFF. The CDR3 DNA is TGCAGCGTAACCGGACTAGCGGGATATACCGGGGAGCTGTTTTTT.

This clone was counted between two and nine times. The V and J genes are TRBV5-5 and TRBJ1-4; D is unresolved. Germline lookup yields CDR1 SGHKS and CDR2 YYEKEE (reference sequence). The V gene lost 0 bases and the J gene lost 0 bases, with 18 bases spanning the gap. This CDR3 contains 19 residues. The CDR3: CASSLASGGFRATNEKLFF. DNA for the CDR3: TGTGCCAGCAGCTTGGCCAGTGGAGGGTTTAGGGCAACTAATGAAAAACTGTTTTTT.

The chain carries TRBV19 and TRBJ2-6; 10 bases map to TRBD1. The germline V gene encodes CDR1 LNHDA and CDR2 SQIVND (reference sequence). This CDR3 contains 17 residues. With V trimmed by 3 bases and J by 2 bases, 4 bases remained unmatched. The CDR3 reads CASSMTGGAPGANVLTF. In nucleotides, the CDR3 is TGTGCCAGTAGTATGACAGGGGGCGCCCCTGGGGCCAACGTCCTGACTTTC.

The rearrangement links TRBV18 to TRBJ1-1, with a weak D call TRBD1 (6 bases). The CDR3 sequence is 14 residues long. V lost 4 bases and J 4 bases, leaving 13 bases between the germline ends. Germline V gene lookup returns CDR1 KGHSH and CDR2 LQKENI. CDR3 loop: CASSQGQLITEAFF. The CDR3 DNA is TGTGCCAGCTCACAAGGACAGTTGATCACTGAAGCTTTCTTT.

The V gene is TRBV7-2, the J gene TRBJ1-4; 7 bases are a match to TRBD1. From germline, CDR1 is SGHTA and CDR2 FQGNSA. Trimming took 4 bases from V and 5 from J; bases not matched to a gene: 7. The CDR3 consists of 15 residues. CDR3 DNA sequence: TGTGCCAGCAGCTCCCAACCAGGGGGAAATGAAAAACTGTTTTTT. Translation: CASSSQPGGNEKLFF.

This clone was seen a single time. This chain's CDR3 is CASSRRLAGRTMGQYF. In DNA form, the CDR3 reads TGTGCCAGCAGCCGCCGACTAGCGGGGCGGACTATGGGGCAGTACTTC. This chain joins TRBV14 and TRBJ2-7; TRBD2 matches 11 bases. Per germline, CDR1 SGHDN and CDR2 FVKESK. The CDR3 is 16 residues long. The J segment lost 9 bases and the V segment lost 4 bases, leaving 14 bases of the junction unmatched.

This clone came up a few times. The V and J genes are TRBV19 and TRBJ2-7; 10 positions agree with TRBD1. Per the germline V gene, CDR1 is LNHDA and CDR2 is SQIVND (reference sequence). Trimming at V came to 6 bases and at J to 2 bases, leaving 7 bases not matched to a gene. The CDR3 runs 15 residues. This CDR3 reads CASRSDRGLPYEQYF. As DNA, the CDR3 is TGTGCCAGTAGATCTGACAGGGGGCTCCCCTACGAGCAGTACTTC.

The CDR3 spells CASSQESWLGGGGNTIYF. The CDR3, as DNA: TGTGCCAGCAGCCAAGAGAGTTGGTTGGGGGGAGGCGGAAACACCATATATTTT. This chain connects TRBV3-1 (or the pseudogene TRBV3-2) to TRBJ1-3; D may be TRBD1 (5 bases). There are 18 residues in the CDR3. V lost 0 bases and J lost 4, with 19 bases in between. Germline CDR1 is LGHDT and CDR2 is YNNKEL (reference sequence).

V usage is TRBV7-2 and J usage is TRBJ2-1; 10 positions agree with TRBD2. The CDR3 consists of 16 residues. Looked up from germline, CDR1 is SGHTA and CDR2 is FQGNSA. V shed 2 bases, J shed 8 bases, and the junction held 9 bases outside the gene matches. DNA of the CDR3: TGTGCCAGCAGCTTAAACCAGCGGGGGGGCCTGGATGAGCAGTTCTTC. Translating it yields CASSLNQRGGLDEQFF.

The chain joins TRBV5-1 to TRBJ1-5; a possible D gene is TRBD1 (5 bases). The CDR3 loop spans 17 amino acids. V gave up 1 base and J gave up 5 bases, with 19 bases separating them. Germline-derived CDR1 and CDR2 are SGHRS and YFSETQ. CDR3 region: CASSLTAMRGNDQPQHF. Here the CDR3 DNA reads TGCGCCAGCAGCTTGACTGCAATGCGGGGGAACGATCAGCCCCAGCATTTT.

The chain uses TRBV19 and TRBJ1-5, with 12 bases that match TRBD1. The germline V gene has CDR1 LNHDA and CDR2 SQIVND (reference sequence). This CDR3 has 18 amino acids. The V gene end was trimmed by 7 bases and the J gene end by 5 bases; junction bases not matched to a gene: 15. The CDR3 region is CASTGDRGRKLLDQPQHF. CDR3 sequence (DNA): TGTGCCAGTACGGGGGACAGGGGGCGTAAACTCTTGGATCAGCCCCAGCATTTT.